This record covers a single T cell receptor (beta chain). What it binds is not known. Assay: immunoSEQ multiplex PCR; the TCRdb copy retains only in-frame clones and omits some. The profile shows about 54,000 clones, roughly nine tenths of them singletons. The data originate from a study of graft-versus-host responses after intestinal transplantation. Overall study: Transplant recipients had multivisceral, liver-intestinal, or isolated intestinal grafts. Induction with anti-thymocyte globulin, then tacrolimus and steroids for about 3 years, was given to all recipients.

Study-level points and caveats: Peak circulating GvH clone levels tracked with early post-transplant HvG declines. In recipient marrow, GvH clones were found, and some appeared first in ileum or blood.

This CDR3 region has 15 residues. With 6 bases removed from V and 5 bases from J, the gap between germline ends came to 17 bases. CDR1 ENHRY and CDR2 SYGVKD come from the germline V gene. The chain combines TRBV10-3 with TRBJ2-1; possibly TRBD1 or TRBD2 for D (5 bases each). The sequence came from a human patient who received an intestinal transplant, so some T cells may come from the graft donor. This specimen was PBMCs, taken approximately 97 weeks after intestinal transplant. The CDR3 coding sequence is TGTGCCATCAGGAACCAACGGGACGGGGACAATGAGCAGTTCTTC. This sequence encodes CAIRNQRDGDNEQFF.